Listed below are T cell receptor beta chains from one sample, sequenced in a study of T cells in Graves' hyperthyroidism and ophthalmopathy. TCRdb reanalysed the multiplex PCR reads using MiXCR and keeps one entry per CDR3 protein. The sample has 500,000 to 750,000 distinct CDR3 sequences; 14% are singletons. Source material: blood. These receptors originate from a woman between 18 and 29 years old with Graves' ophthalmopathy. Each CDR3 is given with its conserved first and last residue. A D gene is named only where the DNA matches it firmly. Not every row has a clone size; where given, it reads once, few, many or a size class.

TRBD1,.,TRBJ1-2,TRBV13,TGTGCCAGCAGCTTGGCCAGGGGGCAGGGTAGTTATGGCTACACCTTC,CASSLARGQGSYGYTF
.,.,TRBJ2-6,TRBV7-2,TGTGCCAGCAGCTTCGGCTACTCTGGGGCCAACGTCCTGACTTTC,CASSFGYSGANVLTF
TRBD2,.,TRBJ2-7,TRBV5-4,TGTGCCAGCAGCCCGCCCGGACTAGCGGGAGGACACGAGCAGTACTTC,CASSPPGLAGGHEQYF
.,many,TRBJ2-7,TRBV29-1,TGCAGCGTTGAAGAAGGTACAGAGCCCTACGAGCAGTACTTC,CSVEEGTEPYEQYF
.,many,TRBJ2-7,TRBV18,TGTGCCAGCTCACCAATCGGGAACTACGAGCAGTACTTC,CASSPIGNYEQYF
TRBD2,many,TRBJ2-7,TRBV27,TGTGCCAGCAGTCCCAAAATCGGACTAGCGGAAACCTACGAGCAGTACTTC,CASSPKIGLAETYEQYF
.,many,TRBJ1-4,TRBV4-3,TGCGCCAGCAGCCAAGAAGGCAGGGGCCTAAGAGAAAAACTGTTTTTT,CASSQEGRGLREKLFF
.,many,TRBJ2-5,TRBV5-1,TGCGCCAGCAGCTTGGCCGTGGGGCCCCAAGAGACCCAGTACTTC,CASSLAVGPQETQYF
TRBD2,many,TRBJ2-3,TRBV7-2,TGTGCCAGCAGCCCAGCCGGGACTAGCGGTTATGATACGCAGTATTTT,CASSPAGTSGYDTQYF
.,many,TRBJ2-7,TRBV28,TGTGCCAGCAGTTTACCGGCCGTCACCTACGAGCAGTACTTC,CASSLPAVTYEQYF
TRBD2,many,TRBJ2-1,TRBV12-3/TRBV12-4,TGTGCCAGCCTGGCGGGAGGGCTTTACAATGAGCAGTTCTTC,CASLAGGLYNEQFF
TRBD2,.,TRBJ2-1,TRBV19,TGTGCCAGTAGTACACTAGCGGGAAAATCTGAGCAGTTCTTC,CASSTLAGKSEQFF
.,many,TRBJ2-5,TRBV7-3,TGTGCCAGCAGCTTAATTGGGCAGGGGGGAGAGACCCAGTACTTC,CASSLIGQGGETQYF
.,few,TRBJ1-1,TRBV4-1,TGCGCCAGCAGCCCCAAGGACAGAACGAACACTGAAGCTTTCTTT,CASSPKDRTNTEAFF
TRBD1,.,TRBJ1-3,TRBV28,TGTGCCAGCAGCTCCAGGGGGGCTGGAAACACCATATATTTT,CASSSRGAGNTIYF
TRBD2,many,TRBJ2-5,TRBV7-9,TGTGCCAGCAGCTCGGTCCTTGGGGGGGTTCGAGGAGAGACCCAGTACTTC,CASSSVLGGVRGETQYF
.,.,TRBJ2-2,TRBV14,TGTGCCAGCAGCCGTCAGTTTCAGGGGACCGGGGAGCTGTTTTTT,CASSRQFQGTGELFF
TRBD2,many,TRBJ2-1,TRBV20-1,TGCAGTGCCGACCTAGCGGGAGAGAACAATGAGCAGTTCTTC,CSADLAGENNEQFF
.,many,TRBJ2-2,TRBV2,TGTGCCAGCAGTGGAGGATTCGCGAACACCGGGGAGCTGTTTTTT,CASSGGFANTGELFF
TRBD2,.,TRBJ2-1,TRBV9,TGTGCCAGCAGCGTAGCCCCTAGCGGGAGGAGTGATGAGCAGTTCTTC,CASSVAPSGRSDEQFF
TRBD2,many,TRBJ2-7,TRBV6-5,TGTGCCAGCAGTTACGTAGCGGGAGGTAACTACGAGCAGTACTTC,CASSYVAGGNYEQYF
TRBD2,many,TRBJ2-7,TRBV12-3/TRBV12-4,TGTGCCAGCAGTTTAGAGCGGGGGCTCTACGAGCAGTACTTC,CASSLERGLYEQYF
.,many,TRBJ2-2,TRBV5-1,TGCGCCAGCAGCTTGGCCTCAACTCCGAACACCGGGGAGCTGTTTTTT,CASSLASTPNTGELFF
TRBD2,.,TRBJ2-3,TRBV20-1,TGCAGTGCTAGAGCAACGAGACTAGCGGGAGGGCCGGTAAGAGATACGCAGTATTTT,CSARATRLAGGPVRDTQYF
TRBD2,many,TRBJ2-7,TRBV7-2,TGTGCCAGCAACCACCCCGCGGGAGTCGGGCAGTACTTC,CASNHPAGVGQYF